Listed below are T cell receptor beta chains from one sample, sequenced in a study of T cell responses to AZD1222 COVID-19 vaccine. TCRdb's table, derived via immunoSEQ multiplex PCR, lists solely in-frame clones and lacks some. The sample consists of 75,000 to 95,000 clones, 90% of them appearing once. The sequencing used peripheral blood, collected on day 0 of AZD1222 vaccination. The receptors were sampled from an adult in good health. Both conserved end residues are part of each CDR3. D genes are given only for firm matches. Rows may omit the clone size; those that give it use once, few, many or a size class.

j_call | d_call | clone_size | v_call | cdr3_aa | cdr3_nt
TRBJ1-2 | . | . | TRBV6-5 | CASRQIVTNYGYTF | TGTGCCAGCAGGCAGATAGTTACTAACTATGGCTACACCTTC
TRBJ1-2 | . | . | TRBV6-2/TRBV6-3 | CASSYGGYASTANYGYTF | TGTGCCAGCAGTTACGGAGGGTATGCCAGCACAGCTAACTATGGCTACACCTTC
TRBJ1-3 | . | . | TRBV4-1 | CASSQGVSRGNTIYF | TGCGCCAGCAGCCAAGGAGTTTCGCGTGGAAACACCATATATTTT
TRBJ1-5 | TRBD1 | . | TRBV24-1 | CATSTGGIQPQHF | TGTGCCACCAGTACAGGGGGCATTCAGCCCCAGCATTTT
TRBJ1-1 | . | . | TRBV21-1 | CASSKGYGAPTNTEAFF | TGTGCCAGCAGCAAAGGATACGGGGCCCCGACGAACACTGAAGCTTTCTTT
TRBJ2-7 | . | . | TRBV18 | CASSPPDQGSYEQYF | TGTGCCAGCTCACCACCAGACCAGGGCTCCTACGAGCAGTACTTC
TRBJ2-2 | . | . | TRBV7-2 | CASSAQGGGELFF | TGTGCCAGCAGTGCCCAGGGAGGCGGGGAGCTGTTTTTT
TRBJ2-7 | . | . | TRBV30 | CACLPTGPYEQYF | TGTGCCTGCCTCCCCACGGGGCCCTACGAGCAGTACTTC
TRBJ1-4 | . | . | TRBV11-3 | CASSHPGAGEKLFF | TGTGCCAGCAGCCATCCCGGGGCCGGTGAAAAACTGTTTTTT
TRBJ1-4 | . | once | TRBV7-9 | CASSLVKLRQVNEKLFF | TGTGCCAGCAGCTTAGTTAAGCTTAGGCAAGTTAATGAAAAACTGTTTTTT
TRBJ2-5 | . | once | TRBV5-4 | CASSFRLGSGETQYF | TGTGCCAGCAGCTTCCGTTTAGGGTCGGGCGAGACCCAGTACTTC
TRBJ2-7 | TRBD2 | . | TRBV6-8 | CASSWSSGRAVLYEQYF | TGTGCCAGCAGTTGGTCAAGCGGGAGGGCCGTCCTCTACGAGCAGTACTTC
TRBJ1-5 | . | . | TRBV7-2 | CASSLRQVQPQHF | TGTGCCAGCAGCCTCCGACAGGTTCAGCCCCAGCATTTT
TRBJ2-3 | . | . | TRBV7-9 | CASSFLSADTQYF | TGTGCCAGCAGCTTTCTGAGCGCGGATACGCAGTATTTT
TRBJ2-7 | . | . | TRBV6-1 | CASSEMFQHLSYEQYF | TGTGCCAGCAGTGAAATGTTCCAACACCTCTCCTACGAGCAGTACTTC
TRBJ1-2 | . | . | TRBV6-5 | CASSYPSPGGGVGYTF | TGTGCCAGCAGTTACCCCTCCCCGGGTGGGGGGGTAGGCTACACCTTC
TRBJ2-2 | . | few | TRBV2 | CASSDAHGGELFF | TGTGCCAGCAGTGACGCCCATGGCGGGGAGCTGTTTTTT
TRBJ2-2 | TRBD2 | . | TRBV4-1 | CASSHRSGGPNTGELFF | TGCGCCAGCAGCCATCGTAGCGGGGGCCCGAACACCGGGGAGCTGTTTTTT
TRBJ1-1 | TRBD1 | . | TRBV24-1 | CATSETGGRAEAFF | TGTGCCACCAGTGAGACAGGGGGCAGGGCTGAAGCTTTCTTT
TRBJ1-1 | . | . | TRBV6-6 | CASSSPAAGEAFF | TGTGCCAGCAGTTCTCCGGCAGCGGGTGAAGCTTTCTTT
TRBJ2-1 | TRBD2 | . | TRBV6-2/TRBV6-3 | CASSYSVASGSYNEQFF | TGTGCCAGCAGTTACTCAGTGGCTAGCGGCTCCTACAATGAGCAGTTCTTC
TRBJ2-3 | . | . | TRBV5-5 | CASSPLPDTQYF | TGTGCCAGCAGCCCCCTTCCGGATACGCAGTATTTT
TRBJ1-4 | . | . | TRBV6-5 | CASRTGIPNEKLFF | TGTGCCAGCAGAACCGGGATCCCTAATGAAAAACTGTTTTTT
TRBJ2-3 | TRBD1 | . | TRBV18 | CASSPQGAMSTDTQYF | TGTGCCAGCTCACCACAGGGGGCAATGAGCACAGATACGCAGTATTTT
TRBJ1-6 | . | . | TRBV12-3/TRBV12-4 | CASSPGIGSPLHF | TGTGCCAGCAGCCCAGGGATAGGGTCACCCCTCCACTTT
TRBJ2-5 | TRBD1 | . | TRBV29-1 | CSATGTGGTETQYF | TGCAGCGCAACCGGGACAGGGGGGACGGAGACCCAGTACTTC
TRBJ1-2 | TRBD1 | . | TRBV5-1 | CASSPDRADYGYTF | TGCGCCAGCAGCCCGGACAGGGCGGACTATGGCTACACCTTC
TRBJ1-1 | . | . | TRBV6-5 | CASTGETEAFF | TGTGCCAGCACGGGGGAAACTGAAGCTTTCTTT
TRBJ1-4 | . | . | TRBV7-9 | CASSPSRQSQATNEKLFF | TGTGCCAGCAGCCCATCACGACAGAGCCAAGCAACTAATGAAAAACTGTTTTTT
TRBJ1-5 | . | . | TRBV19 | CASNRDGDQPQHF | TGTGCCAGTAACCGGGACGGGGATCAGCCCCAGCATTTT
TRBJ2-2 | . | . | TRBV24-1 | CATSDPRWNTGELFF | TGTGCCACCAGTGATCCCCGGTGGAACACCGGGGAGCTGTTTTTT
TRBJ1-5 | . | . | TRBV12-5 | CASGLVLGIRDRQGQPQHF | TGTGCTAGTGGTTTGGTATTAGGTATCAGGGACCGTCAAGGACAGCCCCAGCATTTT
TRBJ1-1 | . | . | TRBV6-2/TRBV6-3 | CASSPDERGEAFF | TGTGCCAGCAGCCCCGATGAGAGGGGTGAAGCTTTCTTT
TRBJ1-5 | . | . | TRBV7-2 | CASSLDSGNGQPQHF | TGTGCCAGCAGCTTAGATTCGGGGAACGGTCAGCCCCAGCATTTT
TRBJ2-3 | TRBD2 | . | TRBV18 | CASSPPGTSGSTDTQYF | TGTGCCAGCTCACCACCGGGGACTAGCGGTAGCACAGATACGCAGTATTTT
TRBJ1-1 | . | . | TRBV29-1 | CSPSANTEAFF | TGCAGCCCGTCGGCGAACACTGAAGCTTTCTTT
TRBJ2-1 | TRBD1 | . | TRBV6-5 | CASSAAGTGYNEQFF | TGTGCCAGCAGCGCTGCCGGGACAGGCTACAATGAGCAGTTCTTC
TRBJ1-2 | . | . | TRBV4-3 | CASSQGREGYGYTF | TGCGCCAGCAGCCAAGGGAGGGAAGGCTATGGCTACACCTTC
TRBJ2-1 | TRBD2 | . | TRBV4-3 | CASSQQAGVNYNEQFF | TGCGCCAGCAGCCAACAAGCGGGAGTCAACTACAATGAGCAGTTCTTC
TRBJ2-2 | . | . | TRBV18 | CASSPGVTGELFF | TGTGCCAGCTCACCGGGGGTCACCGGGGAGCTGTTTTTT
TRBJ2-2 | . | . | TRBV2 | CASIPSGVNTGELFF | TGTGCCAGCATTCCTTCAGGTGTGAACACCGGGGAGCTGTTTTTT
TRBJ2-3 | . | once | TRBV4-2 | CASSQDQLFTDTQYF | TGTGCCAGCAGCCAAGATCAACTTTTCACAGATACGCAGTATTTT
TRBJ2-7 | . | . | TRBV11-3 | CASSLASGVSGEQYF | TGTGCCAGCAGCTTAGCCAGTGGGGTTAGTGGCGAGCAGTACTTC
TRBJ1-5 | . | . | TRBV30 | CAWSPPRGGNQPQHF | TGTGCCTGGAGTCCCCCCAGGGGTGGCAATCAGCCCCAGCATTTT
TRBJ1-5 | . | once | TRBV2 | CASRQLTFSQPQHF | TGTGCCAGTAGACAGCTAACTTTTAGTCAGCCCCAGCATTTT
TRBJ2-7 | . | . | TRBV2 | CASSAVSLEAIYEQYF | TGTGCCAGCAGTGCTGTGAGCCTAGAGGCAATCTACGAGCAGTACTTC
TRBJ2-1 | . | . | TRBV3-1/TRBV3-2 | CASSQDRTDEQFF | TGTGCCAGCAGCCAAGACCGGACCGATGAGCAGTTCTTC
TRBJ1-4 | . | . | TRBV15 | CATSSVAEQHEKLFF | TGTGCCACCAGCAGTGTGGCAGAACAACATGAAAAACTGTTTTTT